The 9 T cell receptor beta chains reported below all come from one sample, sequenced in a study of CD8+ T cells in alopecia areata. Sample treatment: oral pan-JAK inhibitor, 5-10 mg twice daily. RNA extraction and reverse transcription yielded cDNA as sequencing template. Profiled with immunoSEQ multiplex PCR; TCRdb holds only in-frame clones, not every one. The repertoire holds some 150,000 clones, with around four fifths as singletons. Sequences were derived from CD8+ T cells sorted from blood, sampled at week 4, from a patient treated with tofacitinib. The receptors originated from a human donor with alopecia areata.

The V call is TRBV7-9, the J call TRBJ2-5, with D perhaps TRBD2 (5 bases). Between the trimmed V and J ends, which lost 2 bases and 7 bases, there was a span of 14 bases. The CDR3 loop spans 14 amino acids. The germline CDR1 and CDR2 sequences are SEHNR and FQNEAQ (reference sequence). The CDR3 region has the DNA TGTGCCAGCAGCTTATCGCCGGGGTGGGCGACCCAGTACTTC. Translating gives CASSLSPGWATQYF.

This chain links TRBV4-3 with TRBJ1-1; D is possibly TRBD1 (5 bases). Germline-derived CDR1 and CDR2 are LGHNA and YSLEER. The V end lost 0 bases, the J end lost 9 bases, and 14 bases lay between the germline ends. This CDR3 contains 14 residues. CDR3 protein: CASSQDHRGVKAFF. The CDR3 DNA is TGCGCCAGCAGCCAAGATCACCGGGGGGTGAAAGCTTTCTTT.

In DNA, the CDR3 is TGTGCCAGCAGCTTCGACATGAGCTCCTATAATTCACCCCTCCACTTT. Amino acids: CASSFDMSSYNSPLHF. The V and J genes are TRBV7-3 and TRBJ1-6; unclear D gene. The length of the CDR3 is 16 residues. The germline gives CDR1 SGHTA, CDR2 FQGTGA. V was shortened by 3 bases and J by 0 bases, with 9 bases between the two germline ends.

The genes are TRBV6-5 and TRBJ2-6; unclear D gene. The V end was cut by 2 bases, the J end by 4 bases, with 9 bases between. The CDR3 totals 15 residues. Looked up from germline, CDR1 is MNHEY and CDR2 is SVGAGI. Here the CDR3 DNA reads TGTGCCAGCAGTTACGGGGTGGGCGGGGCCAACGTCCTGACTTTC. Protein: CASSYGVGGANVLTF.

J is TRBJ2-1 and V is TRBV7-9, with a possible D match to TRBD2 (5 bases). The germline V and J ends were trimmed by 5 bases and 3 bases, with 8 bases remaining between them. CDR3 size: 13 residues. Germline CDR1 is SEHNR and CDR2 is FQNEAQ (reference sequence). DNA of the CDR3: TGTGCCAGCAGCCCCCGGGGCTACAATGAGCAGTTCTTC. It is translated as CASSPRGYNEQFF. The whole variable domain, remainder taken from reference TRBV7-9 and TRBJ2-1, is DTGVSQNPRHKITKRGQNVTFRCDPISEHNRLYWYRQTLGQGPEFLTYFQNEAQLEKSRLLSDRFSAERPKGSFSTLEIQRTEQGDSAMYLCASSPRGYNEQFFGPGTRLTVL.

CDR3 residues: CSVEGDPATNEKLFF. For the CDR3, the DNA is TGCAGCGTTGAAGGGGACCCTGCAACTAATGAAAAACTGTTTTTT. V is TRBV29-1 and J is TRBJ1-4; weak D call: TRBD1 (5 bases). This CDR3 spans 15 amino acids. CDR1 is SQVTM and CDR2 is ANQGSEA in the germline V gene. Trimming took off 1 base at V and 0 bases at J, with 9 bases between the two ends.

This clone was picked up one time. The chain combines TRBV2 with TRBJ1-2, with TRBD1 matching over 7 bases. The CDR3 is 16 amino acids. Germline V lookup: CDR1 SNHLY, CDR2 FYNNEI. Germline trimming cut 1 base from V and 2 bases from J; bases unmatched to any gene: 7. DNA of the CDR3: TGTGCCAGCAGTGAAGAAATGACAGGGATCAACTATGGCTACACCTTC. As protein: CASSEEMTGINYGYTF.

In its sample, this clone was seen once. The rearrangement joins TRBV2 to TRBJ2-2, with D perhaps matching TRBD1 (6 bases). This CDR3 has 15 residues. Trimming removed 4 bases from V and 3 bases from J, with 12 bases in between. Germline V gene data show CDR1 as SNHLY and CDR2 as FYNNEI. CDR3 nucleotides: TGTGCCAGCAGTGGGGCAGGGGTGTACACCGGGGAGCTGTTTTTT. Its protein product is CASSGAGVYTGELFF.

The chain links TRBV27 to TRBJ1-1; D gene uncertain. There are 10 residues in the CDR3. Deletions cut 8 bases from V and 4 bases from J, with 5 bases between. Germline lookup yields CDR1 MNHEY and CDR2 SMNVEV (reference sequence). CDR3: CASVGTEAFF. In DNA form, the CDR3 reads TGTGCCAGCGTTGGCACTGAAGCTTTCTTT.